These 22 T cell receptor beta chains came from one sample sequenced in a study of T cells after somatic rescue of genetic block. The repertoire was sequenced with immunoSEQ multiplex PCR; TCRdb's copy has only in-frame clones and lacks some. The table includes 65,000 to 70,000 clones, about 90% detected once. The sample consisted of peripheral blood mononuclear cells (PBMCs). The receptors stem from a man aged 35 to 55.

V gene TRBV29-1 combines with J gene TRBJ2-2; D possibly corresponds to TRBD1 (6 bases). V was shortened by 6 bases and J by 5 bases, with 13 bases between the two germline ends. CDR3 length: 13 residues. Germline V gives CDR1 SQVTM, CDR2 ANQGSEA. CDR3 in amino acids: CSVATQGTGELFF. The CDR3 DNA is TGCAGCGTCGCGACACAGGGAACCGGGGAGCTGTTTTTT.

The genes are TRBV28 and TRBJ1-4; D is uncertain. V was cut by 7 bases and J by 0 bases, with 9 bases left in between. There are 14 residues in the CDR3. The germline gives CDR1 MDHEN, CDR2 SYDVKM. For the CDR3, the DNA is TGTGCCAGCACAACCCCAGCAACTAATGAAAAACTGTTTTTT. It specifies CASTTPATNEKLFF.

The chain combines TRBV6-5 with TRBJ1-1; D remains ambiguous. The CDR3 is 13 residues long. V lost 1 base, J lost 2 bases, and 5 bases lay in between. Per the germline V gene, CDR1 is MNHEY and CDR2 is SVGAGI. CDR3: CASSYLGNTEAFF. The CDR3 region has the DNA TGTGCCAGCAGTTACTTGGGAAACACTGAAGCTTTCTTT.

This chain joins TRBV27 and TRBJ2-7; tentatively, D is TRBD1 (6 bases). Trimming took 0 bases from V and 0 from J, leaving 9 bases between them. Germline values: CDR1 MNHEY, CDR2 SMNVEV (reference sequence). CDR3 length: 15 amino acids. DNA of the CDR3: TGTGCCAGCAGTTTATCAAGGGGGAGCTCCTACGAGCAGTACTTC. It specifies CASSLSRGSSYEQYF.

This chain connects TRBV4-3 to TRBJ2-4, with a tentative D call TRBD1 (5 bases). Germline lookup yields CDR1 LGHNA and CDR2 YSLEER. V was cut by 8 bases and J by 4 bases, with 15 bases left in between. This CDR3 has 14 residues. CDR3 sequence: CASSILAGKNIQYF. The CDR3 nucleotides read TGCGCCAGCTCCATACTTGCAGGGAAAAACATTCAGTACTTC.

This clone occurred once. The gene calls are TRBV5-1 and TRBJ1-2; 7 nucleotides line up with TRBD1. Germline loops: CDR1 SGHRS, CDR2 YFSETQ. The CDR3 runs 18 residues. V dropped 1 base and J dropped 0; count of bases not matched to a gene: 12. CDR3 DNA: TGCGCCAGCAGCTTGAGAGCCGGGACAGAGATTACTAACTATGGCTACACCTTC. Protein product: CASSLRAGTEITNYGYTF.

This rearrangement joins TRBV28 to TRBJ2-3; 8 bases map to TRBD1. The germline CDR1 and CDR2 sequences are MDHEN and SYDVKM. Losses at the gene ends were 3 bases for V and 5 bases for J; bases not matched to a gene: 7. The length of the CDR3 is 15 residues. The DNA of the CDR3 is TGTGCCAGCAGTTTGGGGACAGGAGTGTTAGATACGCAGTATTTT. It codes for CASSLGTGVLDTQYF.

V and J are TRBV27 and TRBJ2-7; D not resolved. The CDR3 runs to 12 residues. Between the trimmed V and J ends, which lost 7 bases and 7 bases, there was a span of 14 bases. Per germline, CDR1 MNHEY and CDR2 SMNVEV (reference sequence). In DNA form, the CDR3 reads TGTGCCAGCACGGACCGCGACTTTGAGCAGTACTTC. This translates into CASTDRDFEQYF.

V gene TRBV14 combines with J gene TRBJ2-7; D unresolved. V lost 6 bases, J lost 4 bases, and 13 bases lay in between. CDR1 SGHDN and CDR2 FVKESK come from the germline V gene. The CDR3 covers 13 residues. In DNA form, the CDR3 reads TGTGCCAGCAGTCAAATCCTAGGGTACGAGCAGTACTTC. It is translated as CASSQILGYEQYF.

The chain has TRBV21-1 and TRBJ2-3; no DNA check was done on the table's D call, TRBD2. TRBV21-1 corresponds to a pseudogene. This CDR3 comprises 16 residues. The CDR3 here is CASSKGLAGALGTQYF. The CDR3 DNA is TGTGCCAGCAGCAAAGGACTAGCGGGGGCCCTCGGTACGCAGTATTTT.

The rearrangement links TRBV2 to TRBJ1-5; D is undetermined. Germline V gene data show CDR1 as SNHLY and CDR2 as FYNNEI. This CDR3 has 12 residues. V shed 4 bases and J shed 3 bases, with 4 bases lying between them. The CDR3 DNA is TGTGCCAGCAGTGGGGACAATCAGCCCCAGCATTTT. Residues: CASSGDNQPQHF.

V and J are TRBV5-6 and TRBJ2-7, with D possibly called TRBD1 or TRBD2 (5 bases each). The V end lost 1 base, the J end lost 3 bases, and 11 bases lay between the germline ends. The CDR3 is 14 residues long. Germline values: CDR1 SGHDT, CDR2 YYEEEE. CDR3 in DNA: TGTGCCAGCAGCTTGCGGGGCGGCGGCTACGAGCAGTACTTC. It is translated as CASSLRGGGYEQYF.

V usage is TRBV14 and J usage is TRBJ1-4; the D is unclear. Trimming left V 3 bases short and J 5 bases short, with 10 bases between. This CDR3 spans 14 amino acids. Germline V lookup: CDR1 SGHDN, CDR2 FVKESK. CDR3 residues: CASSQSHSNEKLFF. The CDR3 bases are TGTGCCAGCAGCCAGTCGCACAGCAATGAAAAACTGTTTTTT. Filled out from reference TRBV14 and TRBJ1-4, the complete variable domain reads EAGVTQFPSHSVIEKGQTVTLRCDPISGHDNLYWYRRVMGKEIKFLLHFVKESKQDESGMPNNRFLAERTGGTYSTLKVQPAELEDSGVYFCASSQSHSNEKLFFGSGTQLSVL.

The rearrangement links TRBV30 to TRBJ2-1; D is possibly TRBD1 (5 bases). The germline CDR1 and CDR2 sequences are GTSNPN and SVGIG (reference sequence). The CDR3 length is 14 residues. DNA of the CDR3: TGTGCATGGCAGGGCCCCAGCTCCTACAATGAGCAGTTCTTC. It translates to CAWQGPSSYNEQFF.

The rearrangement joins TRBV6-5 to TRBJ2-7; 10 nucleotides agree with TRBD1. Germline CDR1 reads MNHEY; CDR2 reads SVGAGI. The CDR3 is made up of 13 amino acids. V was pared by 6 bases and J by 4 bases, with 3 bases of the junction left unmatched. The CDR3 coding sequence is TGTGCCAGCAGAAGGGACAGGGGTTACGAGCAGTACTTC. Translated: CASRRDRGYEQYF.

The chain links TRBV19 to TRBJ2-7; D is ambiguous. Germline V gene sequence: CDR1 LNHDA, CDR2 SQIVND (reference sequence). The CDR3 sequence is 15 residues long. The ends were cut back, 3 bases at V and 2 bases at J, with 14 bases in the middle. CDR3 loop: CASSISLDTPYEQYF. CDR3 coding DNA: TGTGCCAGTAGTATCTCCCTAGATACCCCCTACGAGCAGTACTTC. Full variable domain (remainder filled in from reference TRBV19 and TRBJ2-7): DGGITQSPKYLFRKEGQNVTLSCEQNLNHDAMYWYRQDPGQGLRLIYYSQIVNDFQKGDIAEGYSVSREKKESFPLTVTSAQKNPTAFYLCASSISLDTPYEQYFGPGTRLTVT.

V gene TRBV5-1 combines with J gene TRBJ2-3; D may be TRBD2 (5 bases). Per germline, CDR1 SGHRS and CDR2 YFSETQ. Deletions cut 0 bases from V and 3 bases from J, with 11 bases between. The CDR3 extends over 15 amino acids. The CDR3 loop reads CASSLGSAETDTQYF. The CDR3 DNA reads as TGCGCCAGCAGCTTGGGCTCAGCGGAGACAGATACGCAGTATTTT.

The V gene is TRBV7-2, the J gene TRBJ2-1; TRBD2 matches 10 bases. Germline CDR1 reads SGHTA; CDR2 reads FQGNSA. The CDR3 has 16 residues. J was trimmed by 2 bases and V by 5 bases; bases with no gene match: 6. The CDR3, as DNA: TGTGCCAGCAGCCGAGGGAGCGGGGGGGCCTACAATGAGCAGTTCTTC. This gives the protein CASSRGSGGAYNEQFF.

The CDR3 sequence: CASSLRRGPDTQYF. The CDR3 coding sequence is TGTGCCAGCAGCTTAAGAAGGGGGCCAGATACGCAGTATTTT. V gene TRBV7-6 combines with J gene TRBJ2-3, with 7 bases identical to TRBD1. Looked up from germline, CDR1 is SGHVS and CDR2 is FNYEAQ. The CDR3 has 14 residues. The trim removed 2 bases at V and 4 bases at J, leaving 3 bases unmatched.

The chain employs TRBV7-2 and TRBJ1-2; no clear D gene. CDR3 length equals 12 residues. V lost 6 bases and J lost 6, with 11 bases in between. The germline gives CDR1 SGHTA, CDR2 FQGNSA. The CDR3 region is CASSMSGNGYTF. DNA of the CDR3: TGTGCCAGCAGTATGTCTGGCAATGGCTACACCTTC.

CDR3: CASSRLTYGGNTIYF. In DNA, the CDR3 is TGTGCCAGTAGTAGACTGACTTACGGCGGAAACACCATATATTTT. The V and J genes are TRBV19 and TRBJ1-3; no clear D gene. The CDR3 spans 15 residues. Per germline, CDR1 LNHDA and CDR2 SQIVND (reference sequence). Trimming left V 4 bases short and J 4 bases short, with 14 bases between.

The V and J genes are TRBV5-1 and TRBJ1-1; 7 bases fit TRBD1. Germline assignment: CDR1 SGHRS and CDR2 YFSETQ. This CDR3 comprises 13 residues. Unmatched junction bases numbered 3, after V lost 4 bases and J lost 3 bases. This CDR3 is CASSTGQDTEAFF. The CDR3 region has the DNA TGCGCCAGCAGCACCGGACAGGACACTGAAGCTTTCTTT.